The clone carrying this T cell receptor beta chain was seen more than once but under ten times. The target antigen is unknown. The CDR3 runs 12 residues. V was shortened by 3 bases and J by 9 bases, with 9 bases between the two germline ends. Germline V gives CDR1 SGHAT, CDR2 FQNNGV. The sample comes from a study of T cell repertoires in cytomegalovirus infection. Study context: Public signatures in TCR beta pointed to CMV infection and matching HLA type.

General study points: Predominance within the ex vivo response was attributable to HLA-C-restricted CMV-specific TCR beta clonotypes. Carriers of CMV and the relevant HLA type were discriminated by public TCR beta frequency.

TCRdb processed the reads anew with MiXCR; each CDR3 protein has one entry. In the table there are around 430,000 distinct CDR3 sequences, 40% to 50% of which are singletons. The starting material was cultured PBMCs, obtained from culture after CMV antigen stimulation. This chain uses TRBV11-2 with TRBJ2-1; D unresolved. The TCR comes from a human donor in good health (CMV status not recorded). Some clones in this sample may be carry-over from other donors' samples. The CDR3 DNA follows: TGTGCCAGCAGCTTTTTTCGAGGTGAGCAGTTCTTC. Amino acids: CASSFFRGEQFF.